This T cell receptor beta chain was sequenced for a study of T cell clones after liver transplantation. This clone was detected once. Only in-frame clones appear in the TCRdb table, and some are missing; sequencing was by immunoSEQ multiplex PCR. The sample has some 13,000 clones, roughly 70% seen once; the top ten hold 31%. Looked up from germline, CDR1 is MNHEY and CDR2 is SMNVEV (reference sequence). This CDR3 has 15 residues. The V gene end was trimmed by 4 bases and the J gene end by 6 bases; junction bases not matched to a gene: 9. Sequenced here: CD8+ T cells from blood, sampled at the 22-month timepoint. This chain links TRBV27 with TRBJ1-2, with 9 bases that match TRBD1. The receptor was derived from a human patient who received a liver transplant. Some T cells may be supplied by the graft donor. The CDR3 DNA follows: TGTGCCAGCAGTTACTCGACAGGACAGGGGAATGGCTACACCTTC. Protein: CASSYSTGQGNGYTF.